This T cell receptor (beta chain) was obtained from a study of T cell responses to AZD1222 COVID-19 vaccine. Study outcomes and limitations: Only six or seven AZD1222 recipients tested seropositive at baseline. Targets within unmutated variant regions were reportedly found for nearly half of spike-specific TCRs.

This clone was counted a single time. Its antigen remains unknown. V gave up 2 bases and J gave up 0 bases; unmatched junction bases: 4. The CDR3 runs 16 residues. CDR1 is LGHNA, CDR2 YNFKEQ, per germline. Measured with immunoSEQ multiplex PCR; TCRdb has only the in-frame clones, and not every one. The sample carries 120,000 or so clones, 85% to 90% recorded once. This sequence joins TRBV4-2 and TRBJ2-1; 7 bases are a match to TRBD2. This specimen was peripheral blood, taken on day 0 of AZD1222 vaccination. The receptor was isolated from an adult in good health. CDR3 region: CASSQRAGLSYNEQFF. For the CDR3, the DNA is TGTGCCAGCAGCCAACGAGCGGGGCTCTCCTACAATGAGCAGTTCTTC.